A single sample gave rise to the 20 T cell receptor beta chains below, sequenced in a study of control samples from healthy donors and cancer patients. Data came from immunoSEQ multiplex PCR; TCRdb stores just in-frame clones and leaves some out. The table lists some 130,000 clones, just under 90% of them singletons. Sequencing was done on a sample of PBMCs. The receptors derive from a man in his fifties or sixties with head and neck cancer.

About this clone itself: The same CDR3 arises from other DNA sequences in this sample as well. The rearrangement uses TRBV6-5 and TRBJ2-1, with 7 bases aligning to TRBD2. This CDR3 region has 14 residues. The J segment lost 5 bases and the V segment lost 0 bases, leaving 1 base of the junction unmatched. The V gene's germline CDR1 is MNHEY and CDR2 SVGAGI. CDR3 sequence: CASSYSSGNNEQFF. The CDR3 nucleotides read TGTGCCAGCAGTTACTCGAGCGGGAACAATGAGCAGTTCTTC.

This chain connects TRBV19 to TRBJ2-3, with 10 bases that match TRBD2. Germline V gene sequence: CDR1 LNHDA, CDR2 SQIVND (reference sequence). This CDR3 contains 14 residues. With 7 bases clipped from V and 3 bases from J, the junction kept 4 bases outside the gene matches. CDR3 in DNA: TGTGCCAGTAACGCTAGCGGGGGAACAGATACGCAGTATTTT. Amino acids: CASNASGGTDTQYF.

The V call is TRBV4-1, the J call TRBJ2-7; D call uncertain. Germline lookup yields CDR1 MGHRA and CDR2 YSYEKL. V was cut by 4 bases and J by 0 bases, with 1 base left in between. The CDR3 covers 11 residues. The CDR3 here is CASSLSYEQYF. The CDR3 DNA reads TGCGCCAGCAGCCTCTCCTACGAGCAGTACTTC.

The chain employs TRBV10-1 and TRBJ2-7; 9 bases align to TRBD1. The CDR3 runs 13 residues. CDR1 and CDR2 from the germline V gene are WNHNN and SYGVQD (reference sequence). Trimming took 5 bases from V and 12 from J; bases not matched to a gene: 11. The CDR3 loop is CASSRDREGFRYF. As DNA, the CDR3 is TGCGCCAGCAGTCGGGACAGGGAAGGATTTCGGTACTTC.

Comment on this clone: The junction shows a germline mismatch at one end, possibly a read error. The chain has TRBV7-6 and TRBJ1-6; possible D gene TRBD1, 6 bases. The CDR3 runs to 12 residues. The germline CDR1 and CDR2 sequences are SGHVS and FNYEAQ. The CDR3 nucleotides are TGTGCCAGCAGCTTGATAGGGGGTATCCCTGCTTTT. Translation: CASSLIGGIPAF.

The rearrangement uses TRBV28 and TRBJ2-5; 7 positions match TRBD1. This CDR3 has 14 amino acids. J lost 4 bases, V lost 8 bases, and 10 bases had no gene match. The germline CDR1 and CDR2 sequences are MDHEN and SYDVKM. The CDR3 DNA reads TGTGCCAGCGCGCGACAGGGTTGGGGAGAGACCCAGTACTTC. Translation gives CASARQGWGETQYF.

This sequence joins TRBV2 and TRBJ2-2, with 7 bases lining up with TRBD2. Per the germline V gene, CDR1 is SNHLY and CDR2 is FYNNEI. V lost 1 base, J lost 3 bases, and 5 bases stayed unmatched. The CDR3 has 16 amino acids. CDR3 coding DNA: TGTGCCAGCAGTGAAGGACTAGCAGCCGACACCGGGGAGCTGTTTTTT. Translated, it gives CASSEGLAADTGELFF.

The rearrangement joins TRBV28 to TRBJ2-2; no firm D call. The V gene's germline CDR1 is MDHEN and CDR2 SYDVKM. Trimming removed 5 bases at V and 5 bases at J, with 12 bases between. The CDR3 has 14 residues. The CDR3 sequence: CASSPPTRTGELFF. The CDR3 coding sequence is TGTGCCAGCAGTCCCCCCACACGGACCGGGGAGCTGTTTTTT.

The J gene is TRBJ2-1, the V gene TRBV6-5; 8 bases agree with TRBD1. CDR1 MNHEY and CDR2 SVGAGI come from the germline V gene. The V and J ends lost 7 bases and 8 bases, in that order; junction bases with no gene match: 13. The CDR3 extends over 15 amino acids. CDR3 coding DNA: TGTGCCAGCACCCATACCGGGACAGGACGGGATGAGCAGTTCTTC. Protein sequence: CASTHTGTGRDEQFF.

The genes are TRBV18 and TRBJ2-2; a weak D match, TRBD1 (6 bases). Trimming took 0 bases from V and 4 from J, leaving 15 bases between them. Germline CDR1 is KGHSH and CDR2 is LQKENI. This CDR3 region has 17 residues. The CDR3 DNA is TGTGCCAGCTCACCACCGAATAACCAGGGGAGCACCGGGGAGCTGTTTTTT. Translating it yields CASSPPNNQGSTGELFF.

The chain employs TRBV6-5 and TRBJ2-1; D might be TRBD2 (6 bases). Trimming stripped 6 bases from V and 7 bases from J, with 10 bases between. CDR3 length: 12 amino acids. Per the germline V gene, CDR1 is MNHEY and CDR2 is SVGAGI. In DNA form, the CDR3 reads TGTGCCAGCAGCTTCCGGGGGAATGAGCAGTTCTTC. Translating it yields CASSFRGNEQFF.

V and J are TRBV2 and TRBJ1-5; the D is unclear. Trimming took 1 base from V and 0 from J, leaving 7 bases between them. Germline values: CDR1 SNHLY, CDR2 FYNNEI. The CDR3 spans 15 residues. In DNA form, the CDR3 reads TGTGCCAGCAGTGAAGGCGTCACTAGCAATCAGCCCCAGCATTTT. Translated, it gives CASSEGVTSNQPQHF.

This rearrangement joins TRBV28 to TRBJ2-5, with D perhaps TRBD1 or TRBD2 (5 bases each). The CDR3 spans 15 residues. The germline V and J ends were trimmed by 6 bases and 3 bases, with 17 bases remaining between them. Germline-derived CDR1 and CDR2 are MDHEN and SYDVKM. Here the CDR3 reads CASRGVGWRKETQYF. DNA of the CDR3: TGTGCCAGCAGGGGGGTAGGGTGGAGAAAAGAGACCCAGTACTTC.

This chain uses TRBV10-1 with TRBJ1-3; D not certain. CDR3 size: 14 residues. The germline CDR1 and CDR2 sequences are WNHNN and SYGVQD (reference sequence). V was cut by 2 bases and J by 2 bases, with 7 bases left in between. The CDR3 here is CASSENVAGNTIYF. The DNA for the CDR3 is TGCGCCAGCAGTGAGAATGTAGCTGGAAACACCATATATTTT.

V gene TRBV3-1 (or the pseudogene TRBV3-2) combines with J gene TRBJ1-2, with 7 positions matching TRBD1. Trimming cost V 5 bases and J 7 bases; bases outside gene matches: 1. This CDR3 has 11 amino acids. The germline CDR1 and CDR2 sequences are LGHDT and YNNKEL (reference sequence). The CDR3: CASSDRVGYTF. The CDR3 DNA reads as TGTGCCAGCAGCGACAGGGTTGGCTACACCTTC.

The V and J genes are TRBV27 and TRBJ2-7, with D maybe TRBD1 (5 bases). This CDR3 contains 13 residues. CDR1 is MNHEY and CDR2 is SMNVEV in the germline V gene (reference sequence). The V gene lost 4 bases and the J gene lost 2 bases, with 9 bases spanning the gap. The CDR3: CASSWGRAYEQYF. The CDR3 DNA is TGTGCCAGCAGTTGGGGCAGGGCCTACGAGCAGTACTTC.

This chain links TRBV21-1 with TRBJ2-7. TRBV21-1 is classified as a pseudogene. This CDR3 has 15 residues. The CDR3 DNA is TGTGCCATCACGGCACGACAGCGGATGAGCTACGAGCAGTACTTC. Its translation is CAITARQRMSYEQYF.

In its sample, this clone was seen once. This chain's CDR3 is CSGGRADTGELFF. The CDR3 DNA is TGCAGCGGGGGGCGGGCAGACACCGGGGAGCTGTTTTTT. V usage is TRBV29-1 and J usage is TRBJ2-2; tentative D call: TRBD1 (6 bases). V lost 7 bases and J 3 bases, leaving 12 bases between the germline ends. This CDR3 contains 13 residues. Germline V gene sequence: CDR1 SQVTM, CDR2 ANQGSEA.

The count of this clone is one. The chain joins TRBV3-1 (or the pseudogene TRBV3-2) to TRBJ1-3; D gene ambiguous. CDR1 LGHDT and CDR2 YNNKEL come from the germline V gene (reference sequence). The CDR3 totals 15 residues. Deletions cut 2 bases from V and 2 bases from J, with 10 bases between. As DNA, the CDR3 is TGTGCCAGCAGCCAAATGAGCCACACTGGAAACACCATATATTTT. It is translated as CASSQMSHTGNTIYF.

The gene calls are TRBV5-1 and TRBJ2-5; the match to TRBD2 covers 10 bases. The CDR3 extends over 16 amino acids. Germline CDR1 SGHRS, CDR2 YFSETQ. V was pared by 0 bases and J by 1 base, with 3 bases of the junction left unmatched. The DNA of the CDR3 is TGCGCCAGCAGCTTGGCTGCTAGCGGGGGCCAAGAGACCCAGTACTTC. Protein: CASSLAASGGQETQYF.